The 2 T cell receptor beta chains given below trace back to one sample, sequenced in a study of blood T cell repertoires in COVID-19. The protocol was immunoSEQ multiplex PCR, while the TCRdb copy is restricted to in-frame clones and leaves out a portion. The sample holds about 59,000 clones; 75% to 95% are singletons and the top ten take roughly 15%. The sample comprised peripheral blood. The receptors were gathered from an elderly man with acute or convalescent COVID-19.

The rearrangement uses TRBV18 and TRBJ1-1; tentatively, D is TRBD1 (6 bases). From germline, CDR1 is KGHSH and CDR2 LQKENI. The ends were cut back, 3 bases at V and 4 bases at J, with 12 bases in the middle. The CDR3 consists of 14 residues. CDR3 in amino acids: CASSPDQGITEAFF. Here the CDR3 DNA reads TGTGCCAGCTCACCTGATCAGGGGATCACTGAAGCTTTCTTT.

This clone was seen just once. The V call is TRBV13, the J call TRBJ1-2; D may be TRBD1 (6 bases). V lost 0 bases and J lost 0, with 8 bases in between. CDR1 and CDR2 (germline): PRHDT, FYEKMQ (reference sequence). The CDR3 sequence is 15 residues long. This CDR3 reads CASSLGGTSNYGYTF. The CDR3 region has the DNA TGTGCCAGCAGCTTAGGGGGGACATCTAACTATGGCTACACCTTC.